The clone carrying this T cell receptor (beta chain) has just a few counts. The data are from a study of blood T cell repertoires in COVID-19. Whole-study context: The samples span acute and convalescent COVID-19 from the United States, Italy and Spain.

With V trimmed by 5 bases and J by 1 base, 8 bases remained unmatched. Germline V gene lookup returns CDR1 KGHSH and CDR2 LQKENI. The CDR3 runs 17 residues. Sequenced by immunoSEQ multiplex PCR; TCRdb stores in-frame clones only, minus some. The sample comprises a few hundred thousand clones, approximately 86% of which are singletons, and around 3.1% rests with the top ten. V is TRBV18 and J is TRBJ2-6; TRBD1 matches at 7 bases. Sequenced sample: peripheral blood. This receptor was identified in a man aged 55 to 70 with acute or convalescent COVID-19. Here the CDR3 reads CASSSIGGGSGANVLTF. The CDR3 region has the DNA TGTGCCAGCTCATCAATAGGGGGCGGTTCTGGGGCCAACGTCCTGACTTTC.